These T cell receptor beta chains were read from a single sample in a study of blood T cell repertoires in COVID-19. Assay: immunoSEQ multiplex PCR; the TCRdb copy retains only in-frame clones and omits some. The sample has fewer than 400,000 clones; 85% are singletons. What was sequenced was PBMCs or T cells enriched from blood (not recorded which). The receptors were gathered from a woman in her 30s who had been exposed to COVID-19. The CDR3 runs from the conserved cysteine through the conserved F or W. A D gene is named only where the DNA matches it firmly. Not all rows give a size; the values are once, few, many and, for expanded clones, a class.

clone size	V gene	J gene	D gene	CDR3 length	CDR3 protein	CDR3 DNA
once	TRBV12-5	TRBJ2-1	.	16	CASGLSSLAGAHEQFF	TGTGCTAGTGGTTTGTCCTCTCTCGCGGGGGCCCATGAGCAGTTCTTC
.	TRBV9	TRBJ2-3	TRBD1	17	CASSVGATGGSTDTQYF	TGTGCCAGCAGCGTGGGGGCGACAGGGGGGAGCACAGATACGCAGTATTTT
.	TRBV5-1	TRBJ2-5	.	12	CASSEDQETQYF	TGCGCCAGCAGCGAGGATCAAGAGACCCAGTACTTC
.	TRBV7-2	TRBJ1-6	TRBD1	16	CASSFRAGTGSSPLHF	TGTGCCAGCAGCTTTCGTGCCGGGACAGGGAGCTCACCCCTCCACTTT
.	TRBV7-3	TRBJ2-5	TRBD2	14	CASSLSSGGETQYF	TGTGCCAGCAGCCTCTCTAGCGGGGGTGAGACCCAGTACTTC
.	TRBV18	TRBJ2-3	.	16	CASSPYEAGFTDTQYF	TGTGCCAGCTCACCATACGAAGCGGGTTTCACAGATACGCAGTATTTT
few	TRBV7-9	TRBJ1-1	.	14	CASREQGPNTEAFF	TGTGCCAGCAGGGAACAGGGCCCGAACACTGAAGCTTTCTTT
.	TRBV3-1/TRBV3-2	TRBJ2-1	TRBD2	16	CASSRPTSPTYNEQFF	TGTGCCAGCAGCCGACCGACTAGCCCAACCTACAATGAGCAGTTCTTC
.	TRBV4-2	TRBJ1-4	TRBD1	16	CASSQQDRGPDEKLFF	TGTGCCAGCAGCCAACAGGACAGGGGGCCTGATGAAAAACTGTTTTTT
.	TRBV7-9	TRBJ2-7	TRBD1	14	CASSFPGQGYEQYF	TGTGCCAGCAGCTTTCCGGGACAGGGCTACGAGCAGTACTTC
.	TRBV6-6	TRBJ1-1	.	14	CASTLDGEATEAFF	TGTGCCAGCACTCTAGATGGGGAGGCCACTGAAGCTTTCTTT
once	TRBV7-6	TRBJ2-7	TRBD1	13	CASSAGTDYEQYF	TGTGCCAGCAGCGCCGGGACAGACTACGAGCAGTACTTC
.	TRBV19	TRBJ2-1	.	13	CASSTRLGNEQFF	TGTGCCAGTAGTACCAGACTAGGCAATGAGCAGTTCTTC
.	TRBV5-8	TRBJ1-1	TRBD1	17	CASSYWTGAMGNTEAFF	TGTGCCAGCAGCTATTGGACAGGGGCGATGGGAAACACTGAAGCTTTCTTT
.	TRBV28	TRBJ1-4	TRBD1	17	CASRGTGGLETNEKLFF	TGTGCCAGCAGAGGGACAGGGGGATTAGAAACTAATGAAAAACTGTTTTTT
.	TRBV6-5	TRBJ2-7	TRBD1	13	CASTRTGEGEQYF	TGTGCCAGCACAAGGACAGGGGAGGGGGAGCAGTACTTC
.	TRBV3-1/TRBV3-2	TRBJ1-2	.	11	CASSQASGYTF	TGTGCCAGCAGCCAAGCCTCGGGCTACACCTTC
.	TRBV27	TRBJ1-5	TRBD1	17	CASSSIGTEAGEQPQHF	TGTGCCAGCAGCTCGATCGGGACAGAGGCAGGAGAACAGCCCCAGCATTTT
.	TRBV19	TRBJ1-6	TRBD1	14	CASSRWDSYSPLHF	TGTGCCAGTAGTAGATGGGACAGCTATTCACCCCTCCACTTT
.	TRBV19	TRBJ1-2	TRBD1	14	CASSTPGTAYGYTF	TGTGCCAGTAGTACTCCCGGGACAGCCTATGGCTACACCTTC
.	TRBV4-3	TRBJ2-3	TRBD2	19	CASSQVDGVAGAPTDTQYF	TGCGCCAGCAGCCAAGTTGACGGGGTAGCGGGGGCCCCCACAGATACGCAGTATTTT
.	TRBV12-3/TRBV12-4	TRBJ2-1	TRBD2	12	CASRLADNEQFF	TGTGCCAGCAGACTAGCGGACAATGAGCAGTTCTTC
.	TRBV5-4	TRBJ2-7	TRBD2	16	CASSLQGGTSTNEQYF	TGTGCCAGCAGCTTGCAGGGAGGGACTAGTACGAACGAGCAGTACTTC
.	TRBV7-9	TRBJ1-3	TRBD1	17	CASSPQGQGASGNTIYF	TGTGCCAGCAGCCCACAGGGACAGGGGGCGAGTGGAAACACCATATATTTT
once	TRBV3-1/TRBV3-2	TRBJ1-2	.	14	CASSQNRINYGYTF	TGTGCCAGCAGTCAAAACAGGATTAACTATGGCTACACCTTC
.	TRBV6-5	TRBJ1-3	TRBD1	16	CASSYRGGGTGNTIYF	TGTGCCAGCAGTTACCGAGGGGGCGGAACTGGAAACACCATATATTTT
few	TRBV29-1	TRBJ2-7	.	11	CSVAGSYEQYF	TGCAGCGTTGCAGGCTCCTACGAGCAGTACTTC
.	TRBV18	TRBJ1-5	.	14	CASSPQGPGQPQHF	TGTGCCAGCTCACCGCAGGGCCCCGGCCAGCCCCAGCATTTT
.	TRBV28	TRBJ2-3	TRBD1	16	CASSISGTGGRDTQYF	TGTGCCAGCTCGATCTCCGGGACAGGGGGCAGGGATACGCAGTATTTT
.	TRBV27	TRBJ1-4	.	15	CASSSVRDINEKLFF	TGTGCCAGCAGTTCGGTCCGGGACATTAATGAAAAACTGTTTTTT
.	TRBV4-1	TRBJ1-1	.	16	CASSQDQGILNTEAFF	TGCGCCAGCAGCCAAGATCAGGGGATCCTGAACACTGAAGCTTTCTTT
few	TRBV21-1	TRBJ2-7	.	13	CASSKTATYEQYF	TGTGCCAGCAGCAAAACAGCCACCTACGAGCAGTACTTC
.	TRBV12-2	TRBJ1-5	.	15	CASRIGQGLNQPQHF	TGTGCAAGTCGCATAGGACAGGGGCTGAATCAGCCCCAGCATTTT
.	TRBV6-5	TRBJ2-3	TRBD2	15	CASTRAGGTRDTQYF	TGTGCCAGCACCCGAGCGGGGGGAACTCGAGATACGCAGTATTTT
once	TRBV29-1	TRBJ2-4	.	12	CSVNRLEAIQYF	TGCAGCGTTAATCGACTAGAGGCCATTCAGTACTTC
.	TRBV6-5	TRBJ1-2	TRBD1	16	CASSYSTGGHSYGYTF	TGTGCCAGCAGTTACTCGACAGGGGGTCACAGCTATGGCTACACCTTC
.	TRBV28	TRBJ1-6	.	17	CASSFRRGGVKNSPLHF	TGTGCCAGCAGTTTCCGCCGCGGGGGGGTAAAGAATTCACCCCTCCACTTT
.	TRBV2	TRBJ2-7	.	14	CASSGRGLSYEQYF	TGTGCCAGCAGTGGCAGGGGTCTCTCCTACGAGCAGTACTTC
.	TRBV23-1	TRBJ1-5	TRBD1	19	CASSPCRDSNYLSNQPQHF	TGCGCCAGCAGTCCTTGCCGGGACAGTAATTACCTTAGCAATCAGCCCCAGCATTTT
.	TRBV20-1	TRBJ1-2	TRBD1	15	CSASGTGVRLHGYTF	TGCAGTGCTAGTGGGACAGGGGTTCGGTTGCATGGCTACACCTTC
.	TRBV5-1	TRBJ2-5	TRBD2	16	CASSLGGTSGQETQYF	TGCGCCAGCAGCCTGGGGGGGACTAGCGGACAAGAGACCCAGTACTTC
.	TRBV15	TRBJ1-2	.	14	CATSRDRKALGYTF	TGTGCCACCAGCAGAGACCGAAAAGCATTGGGCTACACCTTC